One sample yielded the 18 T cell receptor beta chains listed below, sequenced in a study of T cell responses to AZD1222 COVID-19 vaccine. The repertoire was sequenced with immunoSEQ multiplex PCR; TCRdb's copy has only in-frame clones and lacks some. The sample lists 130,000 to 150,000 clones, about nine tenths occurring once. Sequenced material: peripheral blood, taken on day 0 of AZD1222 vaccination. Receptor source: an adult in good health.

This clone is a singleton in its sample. The CDR3 nucleotides are TGTGCCAGCAGTTACTCGAATCTTGTGAATGAGCAGTTCTTC. It yields the protein CASSYSNLVNEQFF. The chain recombines TRBV6-5 with TRBJ2-1; D is uncertain. This CDR3 comprises 14 residues. V dropped 0 bases and J dropped 7 bases, with 10 bases sitting between them. Germline CDR1 MNHEY, CDR2 SVGAGI.

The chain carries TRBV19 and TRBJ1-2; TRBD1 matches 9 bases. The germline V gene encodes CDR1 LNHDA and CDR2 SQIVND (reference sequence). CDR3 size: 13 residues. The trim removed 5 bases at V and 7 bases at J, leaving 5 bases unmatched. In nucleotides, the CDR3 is TGTGCCAGTAGTGTGACAGGGGGTAGTGGCTACACCTTC. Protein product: CASSVTGGSGYTF.

CDR3 DNA sequence: TGTGCCTGGAGTTCGGGACAGGGTTTGGCCGAAAAACTGTTTTTT. Translation: CAWSSGQGLAEKLFF. The genes are TRBV30 and TRBJ1-4; 9 positions agree with TRBD1. J lost 8 bases, V lost 2 bases, and 9 bases had no gene match. This CDR3 contains 15 residues. CDR1 and CDR2 (germline): GTSNPN, SVGIG (reference sequence).

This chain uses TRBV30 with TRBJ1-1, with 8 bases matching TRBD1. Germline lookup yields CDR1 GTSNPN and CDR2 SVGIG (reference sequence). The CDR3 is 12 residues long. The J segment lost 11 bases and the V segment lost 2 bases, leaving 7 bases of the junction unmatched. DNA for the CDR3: TGTGCCTGGAGTCGGACAGGGCTTGAGGCTTTCTTT. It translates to CAWSRTGLEAFF.

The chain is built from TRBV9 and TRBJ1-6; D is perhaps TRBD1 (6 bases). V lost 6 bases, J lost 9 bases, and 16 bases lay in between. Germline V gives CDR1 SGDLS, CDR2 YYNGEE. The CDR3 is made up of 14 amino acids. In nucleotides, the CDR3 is TGTGCCAGCACGGTGGGGGGCAGCGGTTCACCCCTCCACTTT. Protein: CASTVGGSGSPLHF. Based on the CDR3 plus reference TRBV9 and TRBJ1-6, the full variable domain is DSGVTQTPKHLITATGQRVTLRCSPRSGDLSVYWYQQSLDQGLQFLIQYYNGEERAKGNILERFSAQQFPDLHSELNLSSLELGDSALYFCASTVGGSGSPLHFGNGTRLTVT.

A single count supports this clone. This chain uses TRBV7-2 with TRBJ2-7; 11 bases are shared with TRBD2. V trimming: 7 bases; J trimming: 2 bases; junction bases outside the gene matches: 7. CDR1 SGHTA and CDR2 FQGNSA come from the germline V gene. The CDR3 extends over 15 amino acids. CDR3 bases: TGTGCCAGCACCCTAGCGGGAGGCCCACCCTACGAGCAGTACTTC. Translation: CASTLAGGPPYEQYF.

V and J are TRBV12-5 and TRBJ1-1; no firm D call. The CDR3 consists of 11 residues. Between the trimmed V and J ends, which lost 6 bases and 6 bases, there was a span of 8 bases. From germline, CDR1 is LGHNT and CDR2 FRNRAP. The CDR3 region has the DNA TGTGCTAGTGGCCTGCAATCTGAAGCTTTCTTT. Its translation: CASGLQSEAFF.

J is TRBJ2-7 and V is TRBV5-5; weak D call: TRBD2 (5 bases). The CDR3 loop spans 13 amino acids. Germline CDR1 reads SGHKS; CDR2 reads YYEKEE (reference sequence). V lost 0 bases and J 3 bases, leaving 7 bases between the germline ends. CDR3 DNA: TGTGCCAGCAGCTTGGCCGGGATCTACGAGCAGTACTTC. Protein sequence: CASSLAGIYEQYF.

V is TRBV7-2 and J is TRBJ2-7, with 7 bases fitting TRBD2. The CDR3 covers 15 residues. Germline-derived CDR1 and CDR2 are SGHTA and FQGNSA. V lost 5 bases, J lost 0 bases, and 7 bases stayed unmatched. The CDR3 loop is CASSPIRGVSYEQYF. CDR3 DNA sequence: TGTGCCAGCAGCCCAATTCGGGGGGTCTCCTACGAGCAGTACTTC.

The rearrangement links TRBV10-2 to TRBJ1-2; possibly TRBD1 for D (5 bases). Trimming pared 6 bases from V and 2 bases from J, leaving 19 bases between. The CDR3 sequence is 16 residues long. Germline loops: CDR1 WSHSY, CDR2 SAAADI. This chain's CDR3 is CASSGAGSGRNYGYTF. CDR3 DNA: TGCGCCAGCAGCGGGGCGGGGTCCGGGAGGAACTATGGCTACACCTTC.

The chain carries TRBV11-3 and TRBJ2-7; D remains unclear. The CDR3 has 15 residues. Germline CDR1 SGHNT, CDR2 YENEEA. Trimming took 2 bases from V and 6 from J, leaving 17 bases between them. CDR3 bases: TGTGCCAGCAGCTTAAGCCGGGCCTCACCGGGCGAGCAGTACTTC. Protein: CASSLSRASPGEQYF. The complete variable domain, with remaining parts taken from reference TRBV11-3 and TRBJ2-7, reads EAGVVQSPRYKIIEKKQPVAFWCNPISGHNTLYWYLQNLGQGPELLIRYENEEAVDDSQLPKDRFSAERLKGVDSTLKIQPAELGDSAVYLCASSLSRASPGEQYFGPGTRLTVT.

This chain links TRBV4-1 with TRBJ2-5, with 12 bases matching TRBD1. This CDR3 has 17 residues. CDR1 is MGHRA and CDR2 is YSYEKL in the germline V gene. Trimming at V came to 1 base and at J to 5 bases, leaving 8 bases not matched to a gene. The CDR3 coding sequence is TGCGCCAGCAGCCAAGGTACCGGGACAGGGGGCCGGGAGACCCAGTACTTC. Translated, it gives CASSQGTGTGGRETQYF.

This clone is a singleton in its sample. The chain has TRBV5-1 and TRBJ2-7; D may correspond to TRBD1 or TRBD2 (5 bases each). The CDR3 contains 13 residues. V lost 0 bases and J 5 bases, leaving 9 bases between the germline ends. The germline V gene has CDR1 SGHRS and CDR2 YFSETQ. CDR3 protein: CASSLGLGDEQYF. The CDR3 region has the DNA TGCGCCAGCAGCTTGGGTTTGGGGGACGAGCAGTACTTC.

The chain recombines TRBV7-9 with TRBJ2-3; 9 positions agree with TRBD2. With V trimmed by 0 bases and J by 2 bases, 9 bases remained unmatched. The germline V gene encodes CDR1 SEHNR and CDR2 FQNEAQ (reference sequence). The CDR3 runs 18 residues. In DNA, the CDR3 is TGTGCCAGCAGCTTAGCTAGCGGGAGATTCGAATCCACAGATACGCAGTATTTT. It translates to CASSLASGRFESTDTQYF. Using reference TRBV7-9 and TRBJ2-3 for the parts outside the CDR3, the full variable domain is DTGVSQNPRHKITKRGQNVTFRCDPISEHNRLYWYRQTLGQGPEFLTYFQNEAQLEKSRLLSDRFSAERPKGSFSTLEIQRTEQGDSAMYLCASSLASGRFESTDTQYFGPGTRLTVL.

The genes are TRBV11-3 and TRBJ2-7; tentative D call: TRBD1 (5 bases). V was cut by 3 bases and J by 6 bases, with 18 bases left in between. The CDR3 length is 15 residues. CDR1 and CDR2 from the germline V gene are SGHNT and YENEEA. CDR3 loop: CASSFKGPFTLEQYF. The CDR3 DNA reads TGTGCCAGCAGCTTCAAGGGGCCGTTCACCCTCGAGCAGTACTTC.

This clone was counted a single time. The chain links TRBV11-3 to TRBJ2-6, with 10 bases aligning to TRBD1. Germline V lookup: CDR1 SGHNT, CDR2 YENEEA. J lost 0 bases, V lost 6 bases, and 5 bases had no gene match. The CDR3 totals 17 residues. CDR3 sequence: CASRRQGALSGANVLTF. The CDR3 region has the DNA TGTGCCAGCAGAAGACAGGGGGCCCTCTCTGGGGCCAACGTCCTGACTTTC. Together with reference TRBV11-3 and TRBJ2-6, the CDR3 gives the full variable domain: EAGVVQSPRYKIIEKKQPVAFWCNPISGHNTLYWYLQNLGQGPELLIRYENEEAVDDSQLPKDRFSAERLKGVDSTLKIQPAELGDSAVYLCASRRQGALSGANVLTFGAGSRLTVL.

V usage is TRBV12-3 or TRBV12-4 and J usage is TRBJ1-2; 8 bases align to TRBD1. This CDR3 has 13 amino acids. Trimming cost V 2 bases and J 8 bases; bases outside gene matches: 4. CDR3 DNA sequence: TGTGCCAGCAGTTTAAGGACAGGGATGGGCTACACCTTC. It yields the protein CASSLRTGMGYTF.

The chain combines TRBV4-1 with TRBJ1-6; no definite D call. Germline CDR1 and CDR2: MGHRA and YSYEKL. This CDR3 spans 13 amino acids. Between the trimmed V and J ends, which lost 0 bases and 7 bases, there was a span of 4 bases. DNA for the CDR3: TGCGCCAGCAGCCAAGATTCAAATTCACCCCTCCACTTT. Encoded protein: CASSQDSNSPLHF.